This TCR beta chain stems from a study of T cell responses to AZD1222 COVID-19 vaccine. General study findings and limits: Reports indicate that nearly half of spike-specific TCRs are directed at unmutated variant regions. Regions 160-218 and 743-854 dominated among vaccine-associated CD4 TCRs spanning spike.

Trimming took off 6 bases at V and 4 bases at J, with 9 bases between the two ends. Germline loops: CDR1 MNHEY, CDR2 SMNVEV (reference sequence). This CDR3 is 12 amino acids long. Points on this clone: Its antigen is not identified.

Clones were read by immunoSEQ multiplex PCR, and TCRdb kept only the in-frame ones, dropping some. The sample holds about 130,000 clones, 87% seen once. The rearrangement joins TRBV27 to TRBJ1-2; the D is unclear. The sample in question was peripheral blood, obtained on day 0 of AZD1222 vaccination. The sequence was collected from an adult in good health. For the CDR3, the DNA is TGTGCCAGCAGCACTCTACGCTATGGCTACACCTTC. As protein: CASSTLRYGYTF.